This T cell receptor beta chain was sequenced in a study of blood T cell repertoires in COVID-19 (dated by TCRdb to about 2020). Some background on the complete study: The collaborator samples originated in the United States, Italy and Spain and spanned the acute and convalescent phases of COVID-19. The prospective study material was composed of cDNA or gDNA derived from T cells, B-cell-depleted T cells, or PBMCs. Deeply sampled blood TCRbeta repertoires from subjects exposed to, actively infected with, or recovered from COVID-19 were included in the dataset. A freely available public database, intended as a resource for researchers studying the immune response to SARS-CoV-2, is where the repertoires were released. The samples were drawn from the first 160 participants of the ongoing ImmuneRACE study and from 950 to 1,500 subjects provided by 6 global collaborators. Sample metadata almost always included a de-identified subject ID, COVID-19 status, age in years and sex. Where available, HLA class I and class II types were taken from metadata supplied by the sample provider and were not determined by assay-based typing.

With respect to this clone: No cognate antigen has been identified for it. Nothing much larger sits one base from this clone, and base qualities are not available.

After removal of 7 bases from V and 5 bases from J, the junction retains 11 bases not matched to a gene. CDR1 and CDR2, per the germline V gene, are SGHDT and YYEEEE. Taken from cysteine to phenylalanine, the CDR3 has 14 residues. Of all the DNA, just the CDR3 is kept, 42 bases in frame from base 1. What the authors observed across the whole study: The quantity of clinical and demographic metadata differed by source and by participant and was supplied without curation.

Participants in the prospective study were enrolled through a virtual design, were aged roughly 18 to 100 years, and lived in approximately 25 United States geographic areas. In the prospective study, cohorts were assigned on the basis of participant-reported clinical history obtained from a screening survey and a study questionnaire. Exposed participants had been in contact, within 2 weeks of entering the study, with a person who had a PCR-confirmed or clinician-diagnosed case of COVID-19. In the prospective study, whole blood, serum and a nasopharyngeal or oropharyngeal swab were collected from each participant by mobile phlebotomists. Over an approximately 2-month period, participants in the prospective study had the option of providing additional blood draws and questionnaires. Before DNA extraction, prospective study blood samples were shipped either frozen or at room temperature. TCRbeta CDR3 regions were amplified from genomic DNA using the immunoSEQ Assay, a bias-controlled multiplex PCR. In the paper's pipeline: The number of nucleated cells in each sample was estimated by amplification of reference gene primers within the assay. To quantify the absolute abundance of each unique TCRbeta CDR3 rearrangement, sequence reads were collapsed and filtered. For each sample, productive Simpson clonality was calculated by taking the square root of Simpson's diversity index across productive rearrangements. TCRdb obtained this table from immuneACCESS and retained in-frame rearrangements with V and J assigned. These tables miss some clones; where compared with another copy, unresolved V genes account for less than half of the shortfall, and the remainder is unexplained. V and J calls and clone size come straight from that table; D and trimming were deduced from the DNA. The sample data list about 280,000 clones, and approximately 89% of these were observed just once. Together, the top ten hold approximately 2.7% of the sample.

The chain is encoded by TRBV5-6 joined to TRBJ1-1, and TRBD1 aligns with 7 junction nucleotides. The sequence derives from a man aged 40-49 years who had been exposed to COVID-19. Sequencing was performed on PBMCs or T cells enriched from blood (not recorded which). The DNA reads TGTGCCAGCTCGAAAAACAGGGGTTGGACTGAAGCTTTCTTT. Translated, this is CASSKNRGWTEAFF.